This T cell receptor (beta chain) stems from a study of CD8+CD57+ T cells in acquired aplastic anemia. General observations from the study: Patients and controls had in common twenty-nine CD8+ CDR3 sequences.

Losses at the gene ends were 6 bases for V and 4 bases for J; bases not matched to a gene: 11. The V gene's germline CDR1 is LNHDA and CDR2 SQIVND (reference sequence). The CDR3 has 16 residues. Profiling that covered TCR beta VDJ and CDR3 relied on genomic DNA as its template. MiXCR, run by TCRdb on the reads, gives a single entry per CDR3 protein. Of approximately 300,000 distinct CDR3 sequences in the sample, 56% were seen once. Sequencing involved patients with CD8+CD57+ cell expansion previously shown by flow cytometry. Regarding this clonotype: What it binds is unknown.

This sequence was found in a human donor with aplastic anemia. The V gene is TRBV19, the J gene TRBJ2-5, with TRBD1 identical over 10 bases. Material: sorted CD4+, CD8+, or CD8+CD57+ T cells (not recorded which) from PBMCs. The CDR3 nucleotides read TGTGCCAGTAGCACCGGACGACAGGGGGCAGGAGAGACCCAGTACTTC. It encodes CASSTGRQGAGETQYF.